This is a list of T cell receptor beta chains from one sample in a study of PD-L1 blockade in urothelial cancer. The data were produced by immunoSEQ multiplex PCR, yet TCRdb's version contains in-frame clones alone and is incomplete. There are 35,000 to 45,000 clones in the sample; more than 75% occur only once, and roughly 14% lies in the top ten. This specimen was PBMCs, taken around atezolizumab (anti-PD-L1) treatment. These receptors were collected from a woman in her sixties with urothelial cancer. The CDR3 runs from the conserved cysteine through the conserved F or W. Fields, in order: V gene, J gene, D gene, clone size, CDR3 DNA, CDR3 protein. D genes are given only for firm matches. The listing skips clone size in some rows; elsewhere it reads once, few, many or a size class.

V: TRBV4-3; J: TRBJ2-1; D: TRBD2; size: .; DNA: TGCGCCAGCAGCCAAGATCGGACTAGCGGGGGGGTGTTCAATGAGCAGTTCTTC; CDR3: CASSQDRTSGGVFNEQFF
V: TRBV6-4; J: TRBJ1-1; D: .; size: .; DNA: TGTGCCAGCAGTTATACGGGTACGTCTGAAGCTTTCTTT; CDR3: CASSYTGTSEAFF
V: TRBV6-5; J: TRBJ2-7; D: TRBD1; size: .; DNA: TGTGCCACCCGCTACCGGGACAGTTACGGGTACGAGCAGTACTTC; CDR3: CATRYRDSYGYEQYF
V: TRBV11-3; J: TRBJ2-2; D: .; size: .; DNA: TGTGCCAGCAGCCAGGGTGGGAACACCGGGGAGCTGTTTTTT; CDR3: CASSQGGNTGELFF
V: TRBV12-2; J: TRBJ1-1; D: .; size: .; DNA: TGTGCAAGTTCCGGGACACACGAGAACACTGAAGCTTTCTTT; CDR3: CASSGTHENTEAFF
V: TRBV9; J: TRBJ2-2; D: TRBD2; size: .; DNA: TGTGCCAGCAGCGTATTAGCGGGAGGTCAGGTCGGGGAGCTGTTTTTT; CDR3: CASSVLAGGQVGELFF
V: TRBV7-6; J: TRBJ2-1; D: TRBD2; size: .; DNA: TGTGCCAGCAGCTTAAGACTAGCGGGGGGGTTCTATGAGCAGTTCTTC; CDR3: CASSLRLAGGFYEQFF
V: TRBV6-1; J: TRBJ2-6; D: .; size: .; DNA: TGTGCCAGCAGTGCTCAACTTGACTCTGGGGCCAACGTCCTGACTTTC; CDR3: CASSAQLDSGANVLTF
V: TRBV7-6; J: TRBJ2-2; D: .; size: .; DNA: TGTGCCAGCTCTATAGACTCGAACACCGGGGAGCTGTTTTTT; CDR3: CASSIDSNTGELFF
V: TRBV27; J: TRBJ2-5; D: .; size: .; DNA: TGTGCCAGCAGTCCAACAGGGTTGTTGGAGACCCAGTACTTC; CDR3: CASSPTGLLETQYF
V: TRBV6-1; J: TRBJ1-2; D: TRBD1; size: .; DNA: TGTGCCAGCAGTGTCCAACAGGGGGTGAACTATGGCTACACCTTC; CDR3: CASSVQQGVNYGYTF
V: TRBV19; J: TRBJ2-7; D: TRBD2; size: .; DNA: TGTGCCAGTAGTAACGGGACTAGCGGATGGCACGAGCAGTACTTC; CDR3: CASSNGTSGWHEQYF
V: TRBV10-1; J: TRBJ2-1; D: TRBD1; size: few; DNA: TGCGCCAGCAGTGAGCAGGGGGCCAATGAGCAGTTCTTC; CDR3: CASSEQGANEQFF
V: TRBV28; J: TRBJ1-2; D: TRBD1; size: .; DNA: TGTGCCAGCAGCTTGCCCCAGGGGGAATCGTATGGCTACACCTTC; CDR3: CASSLPQGESYGYTF
V: TRBV18; J: TRBJ2-2; D: .; size: .; DNA: TGTGCCAGCTCATTAATCGGGGAAGCCACCGGGGAGCTGTTTTTT; CDR3: CASSLIGEATGELFF
V: TRBV28; J: TRBJ1-4; D: TRBD1; size: .; DNA: TGTGCCAGCAGCCCTACACGGACAGGAGGAAATGAAAAACTGTTTTTT; CDR3: CASSPTRTGGNEKLFF
V: TRBV7-7; J: TRBJ2-3; D: .; size: .; DNA: TGTGCCAGCAGCTTGCTCACATCAGATACGCAGTATTTT; CDR3: CASSLLTSDTQYF
V: TRBV19; J: TRBJ2-1; D: TRBD2; size: .; DNA: TGTGCCAGTAGTATCATTTACGTGGGGACTAGTTCAGATGAGCAGTTCTTC; CDR3: CASSIIYVGTSSDEQFF
V: TRBV28; J: TRBJ2-5; D: TRBD1; size: .; DNA: TGTGCCAGCAGTTCTATTACCCCATCGGGACAGCTAGGGGAGACCCAGTACTTC; CDR3: CASSSITPSGQLGETQYF
V: TRBV23-1; J: TRBJ1-3; D: .; size: .; DNA: TGCGCCAGCACCCCCACTCAAGACTTTTCTGGAAACACCATATATTTT; CDR3: CASTPTQDFSGNTIYF
V: TRBV18; J: TRBJ1-1; D: .; size: .; DNA: TGTGCCAGCGCGCTAACTGGGACACGGCGGTTGAACACTGAAGCTTTCTTT; CDR3: CASALTGTRRLNTEAFF
V: TRBV18; J: TRBJ1-2; D: TRBD1; size: .; DNA: TGTGCCAGCTCACCCGGACAGGGGGCGGGATATGGCTACACCTTC; CDR3: CASSPGQGAGYGYTF
V: TRBV6-6; J: TRBJ1-5; D: .; size: .; DNA: TGTGCCAGCAGTTCCAGGGGTAGCAATCAGCCCCAGCATTTT; CDR3: CASSSRGSNQPQHF
V: TRBV7-2; J: TRBJ2-5; D: .; size: .; DNA: TGTGCCAGCACCAGACGGGATCAAGAGACCCAGTACTTC; CDR3: CASTRRDQETQYF
V: TRBV4-1; J: TRBJ2-3; D: .; size: .; DNA: TGCGCCAGCAGCCAAGAGTGGACTAAATTAGATACGCAGTATTTT; CDR3: CASSQEWTKLDTQYF
V: TRBV5-1; J: TRBJ1-1; D: TRBD1; size: .; DNA: TGCGCCAGCAGCTTTGGTACGTGGGACAGAGGTTTGAACACTGAAGCTTTCTTT; CDR3: CASSFGTWDRGLNTEAFF
V: TRBV28; J: TRBJ2-1; D: TRBD2; size: once; DNA: TGTGCCAGCAGCCCCGTTGGACTAGCGGGAATCGATGAGCAGTTCTTC; CDR3: CASSPVGLAGIDEQFF
V: TRBV29-1; J: TRBJ2-3; D: .; size: .; DNA: TGCAGCGTTGAAGATCTAGCGACTAGCACAGATACGCAGTATTTT; CDR3: CSVEDLATSTDTQYF
V: TRBV7-2; J: TRBJ2-1; D: .; size: .; DNA: TGTGCCAGCAGCTCAGTACGAAGCTCCTACAATGAGCAGTTCTTC; CDR3: CASSSVRSSYNEQFF
V: TRBV7-2; J: TRBJ2-1; D: .; size: few; DNA: TGTGCCAGCAGCTTAGGCACCGGCTCCTACAATGAGCAGTTCTTC; CDR3: CASSLGTGSYNEQFF
V: TRBV10-3; J: TRBJ1-1; D: TRBD1; size: .; DNA: TGTGCCATCAGGCCCACAGGGGTCACTGAAGCTTTCTTT; CDR3: CAIRPTGVTEAFF
V: TRBV19; J: TRBJ2-1; D: TRBD2; size: .; DNA: TGTGCCAGTAGTAAGGGCGCGGGAGCTTTCTACAATGAGCAGTTCTTC; CDR3: CASSKGAGAFYNEQFF
V: TRBV6-6; J: TRBJ2-1; D: TRBD1; size: .; DNA: TGTGCCAGCAGTTACCTAGGACAGGGGGTCGGTGAGCAGTTCTTC; CDR3: CASSYLGQGVGEQFF
V: TRBV4-2; J: TRBJ2-1; D: TRBD2; size: .; DNA: TGTGCCAGCAGCCAAGGTCCTAGCGGCGCTGACAATGAGCAGTTCTTC; CDR3: CASSQGPSGADNEQFF
V: TRBV19; J: TRBJ2-2; D: TRBD1; size: .; DNA: TGTGCCAGTAGGATACAGGGGGCGAACACCGGGGAGCTGTTTTTT; CDR3: CASRIQGANTGELFF
V: TRBV4-1; J: TRBJ2-1; D: .; size: .; DNA: TGCGCCAGCAGCCAAGTAGGGCTAGCTATTCGCTCCTACAATGAGCAGTTCTTC; CDR3: CASSQVGLAIRSYNEQFF
V: TRBV6-5; J: TRBJ2-3; D: TRBD2; size: .; DNA: TGTGCCAGCACCCAGGGGACTAGCGGATATTTT; CDR3: CASTQGTSGYF
V: TRBV19; J: TRBJ2-7; D: .; size: .; DNA: TGTGCCAGTACCCCGTCGGGACATCTCTACGAGCAGTACTTC; CDR3: CASTPSGHLYEQYF
V: TRBV18; J: TRBJ1-5; D: .; size: .; DNA: TGTGCCAGCTCACCACCCTTACAGGGCGGAAGCAATCAGCCCCAGCATTTT; CDR3: CASSPPLQGGSNQPQHF
V: TRBV5-1; J: TRBJ1-1; D: .; size: .; DNA: TGCGCCAGCAGCTTGGTACAGGGAAAGGGAACTGAAGCTTTCTTT; CDR3: CASSLVQGKGTEAFF
V: TRBV29-1; J: TRBJ1-1; D: TRBD1; size: few; DNA: TGCAGCGTTCAAAAGGGGCAGGGGGACACTGAAGCTTTCTTT; CDR3: CSVQKGQGDTEAFF
V: TRBV2; J: TRBJ2-7; D: TRBD2; size: .; DNA: TGTGCCAGCAGTGATCCCCTAGCGGGAGGTCAGAGGTCGACCGAGCAGTACTTC; CDR3: CASSDPLAGGQRSTEQYF
V: TRBV27; J: TRBJ2-3; D: .; size: .; DNA: TGTGCCAGCAGTCCGACTAGTCAACCGGCAGATACGCAGTATTTT; CDR3: CASSPTSQPADTQYF
V: TRBV5-1; J: TRBJ2-5; D: TRBD1; size: once; DNA: TGCGCCAGCAGCCTTAATCACGGGACAGTGCAAGAGACCCAGTACTTC; CDR3: CASSLNHGTVQETQYF
V: TRBV28; J: TRBJ2-7; D: .; size: .; DNA: TGTGCCAGCAGTTTCTTCAGGGGCAAGAACGAGCAGTACTTC; CDR3: CASSFFRGKNEQYF
V: TRBV19; J: TRBJ1-1; D: .; size: .; DNA: TGTGCCAGTAGTCTATATCTGGGACTGACTGAAGCTTTCTTT; CDR3: CASSLYLGLTEAFF
V: TRBV5-4; J: TRBJ1-2; D: .; size: few; DNA: TGTGCCAGCAGCTTATTGGGTGGAGATGGCTACACCTTC; CDR3: CASSLLGGDGYTF
V: TRBV19; J: TRBJ1-2; D: .; size: once; DNA: TGTGCCAGTAGTATAGGCGAAAACTATGGCTACACCTTC; CDR3: CASSIGENYGYTF
V: TRBV5-1; J: TRBJ2-5; D: TRBD2; size: .; DNA: TGCGCCAGCAGCTTGGAACTAGCGGGGGGAGGGTCCCAGTACTTC; CDR3: CASSLELAGGGSQYF
V: TRBV19; J: TRBJ2-7; D: TRBD1; size: .; DNA: TGTGCCAGTAGTCTCATCTCCGGGACAGGGGTCCACGAGCAGTACTTC; CDR3: CASSLISGTGVHEQYF
V: TRBV10-3; J: TRBJ2-3; D: TRBD2; size: once; DNA: TGTGCCATCAGTGACGGACTAGCGGGGGGGCTTGGAGATACGCAGTATTTT; CDR3: CAISDGLAGGLGDTQYF
V: TRBV18; J: TRBJ1-1; D: TRBD1; size: .; DNA: TGTGCCAGCTACCGGGACAGGAACACTGAAGCTTTCTTT; CDR3: CASYRDRNTEAFF
V: TRBV18; J: TRBJ2-7; D: TRBD1; size: .; DNA: TGTGCCAGCTCACCGGGGACAGGGTCGAGGGAGCAGTACTTC; CDR3: CASSPGTGSREQYF
V: TRBV13; J: TRBJ2-1; D: .; size: .; DNA: TGTGCCAGCACCTACCTACGGGGCTACAATGAGCAGTTCTTC; CDR3: CASTYLRGYNEQFF
V: TRBV2; J: TRBJ2-2; D: TRBD2; size: .; DNA: TGTGCCAGCACCCACCTAGCGGGGCCGAACACCGGGGAGCTGTTTTTT; CDR3: CASTHLAGPNTGELFF
V: TRBV29-1; J: TRBJ1-2; D: .; size: .; DNA: TGCAGCGTTGAAGGCCAGGGGCTTAACTATGGCTACACCTTC; CDR3: CSVEGQGLNYGYTF
V: TRBV9; J: TRBJ2-1; D: TRBD2; size: .; DNA: TGTGCCAGCAGCGTAGCTGACGGGGGGGCGCTGTATTTCAATGAGCAGTTCTTC; CDR3: CASSVADGGALYFNEQFF
V: TRBV6-6; J: TRBJ2-7; D: TRBD2; size: .; DNA: TGTGCCAGCAGTTACTCAGGGACTAGTGGCGAGCAGTACTTC; CDR3: CASSYSGTSGEQYF
V: TRBV14; J: TRBJ2-7; D: .; size: .; DNA: TGTGCCAGCAGCCAACAGGGTAGGTCGCTAACCTACGAGCAGTACTTC; CDR3: CASSQQGRSLTYEQYF
V: TRBV21-1; J: TRBJ2-7; D: .; size: .; DNA: TGTGCCAGCAGCAAAGACCGGGACAGGGGGTGGGAGCAGTACTTC; CDR3: CASSKDRDRGWEQYF